This TCR beta chain was sequenced during a study of blood T cell repertoires in COVID-19. At the level of the study: Material from acute and convalescent COVID-19 was sourced from the United States, Italy and Spain.

Original processing methods: Amplification with reference gene primers provided the estimates of nucleated cell counts. Data came from immunoSEQ multiplex PCR; TCRdb stores just in-frame clones and leaves some out. V, J and clone size derive from that table, while D and trimming were established from the DNA sequence. The sample lists 150,000 to 180,000 clones, approximately 83% occurring once. Seattle-derived patients entered the study during active infection and were followed longitudinally. This clone came up a few times. The CDR3 extends over 11 amino acids. V was pared by 7 bases and J by 2 bases, with 5 bases between. Per germline, CDR1 MNHEY and CDR2 SVGAGI.

This TCR came from a woman aged 55-69 years with COVID-19, enrolled during active disease. This rearrangement joins TRBV6-5 to TRBJ1-1; D is uncertain. The sample was peripheral blood. In DNA form, the CDR3 reads TGTGCCAGCACCTTAAACACTGAAGCTTTCTTT. It is translated as CASTLNTEAFF.